This T cell receptor (beta chain) was documented in a study of shared clonotypes between healthy human individuals. Assay: immunoSEQ multiplex PCR; the TCRdb copy retains only in-frame clones and omits some. The sample yields about 490,000 clones, 79% seen once. V was clipped by 8 bases and J by 5 bases, with 13 bases between them. The V gene's germline CDR1 is SNHLY and CDR2 FYNNEI. CDR3 length: 13 amino acids. Sample: PBMCs. The V and J genes are TRBV2 and TRBJ2-1; D not resolved. This TCR came from a woman in her thirties or forties in good health. Some clones in this sample may be carry-over from other donors' samples. CDR3 in amino acids: CASGQRQDNEQFF. The DNA for the CDR3 is TGTGCCAGCGGCCAGCGTCAGGACAATGAGCAGTTCTTC.